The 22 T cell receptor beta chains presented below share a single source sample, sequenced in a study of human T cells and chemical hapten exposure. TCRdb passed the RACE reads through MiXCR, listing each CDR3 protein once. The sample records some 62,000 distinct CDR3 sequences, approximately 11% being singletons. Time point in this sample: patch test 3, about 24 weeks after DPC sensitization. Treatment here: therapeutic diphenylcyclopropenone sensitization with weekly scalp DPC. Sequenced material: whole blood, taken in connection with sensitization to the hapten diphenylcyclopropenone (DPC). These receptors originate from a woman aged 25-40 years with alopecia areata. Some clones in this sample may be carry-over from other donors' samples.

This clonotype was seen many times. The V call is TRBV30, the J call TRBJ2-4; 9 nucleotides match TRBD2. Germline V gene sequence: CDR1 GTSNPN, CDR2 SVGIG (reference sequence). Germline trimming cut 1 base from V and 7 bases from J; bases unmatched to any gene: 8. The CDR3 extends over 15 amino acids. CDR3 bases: TGTGCCTGGAGTGGTCCGGGACTAGCTGTCAACATTCAGTACTTC. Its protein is CAWSGPGLAVNIQYF. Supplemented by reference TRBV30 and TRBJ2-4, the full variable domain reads SQTIHQWPATLVQPVGSPLSLECTVEGTSNPNLYWYRQAAGRGLQLLFYSVGIGQISSEVPQNLSASRPQDRQFILSSKKLLLSDSGFYLCAWSGPGLAVNIQYFGAGTRLSVL.

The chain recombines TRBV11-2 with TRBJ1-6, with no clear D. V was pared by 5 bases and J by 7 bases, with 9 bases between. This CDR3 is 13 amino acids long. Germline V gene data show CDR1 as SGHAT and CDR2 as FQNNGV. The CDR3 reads CASSPRANSPLHF. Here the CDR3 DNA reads TGTGCCAGCAGCCCACGGGCCAATTCACCCCTCCACTTT.

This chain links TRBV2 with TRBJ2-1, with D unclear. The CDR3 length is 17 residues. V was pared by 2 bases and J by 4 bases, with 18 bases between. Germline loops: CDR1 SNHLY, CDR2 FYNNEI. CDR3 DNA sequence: TGTGCCAGCAGTGAATTTTTCGGGTCGGCCCGTTACAATGAGCAGTTCTTC. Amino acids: CASSEFFGSARYNEQFF.

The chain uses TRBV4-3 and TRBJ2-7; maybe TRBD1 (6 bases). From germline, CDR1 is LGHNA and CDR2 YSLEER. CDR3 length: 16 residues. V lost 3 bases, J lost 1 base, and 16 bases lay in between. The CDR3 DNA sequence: TGCGCCAGCAGCCAGACTTCCGGGACAAGATCCTACGAGCAGTACTTC. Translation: CASSQTSGTRSYEQYF.

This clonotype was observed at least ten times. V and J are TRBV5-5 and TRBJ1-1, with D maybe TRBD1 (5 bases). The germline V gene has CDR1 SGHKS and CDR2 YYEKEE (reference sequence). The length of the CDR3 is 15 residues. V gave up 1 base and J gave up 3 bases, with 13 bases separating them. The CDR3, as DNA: TGTGCCAGCAGCTTGACGGGGGTGAGGGACACTGAAGCTTTCTTT. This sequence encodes CASSLTGVRDTEAFF.

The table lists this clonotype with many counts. CDR3 nucleotide sequence: TGCAGTGCTAGAGATGGTACGGGGCTTATGGGCAATCAGCCCCAGCATTTT. Encoded protein: CSARDGTGLMGNQPQHF. This chain joins TRBV20-1 and TRBJ1-5; maybe TRBD1 (5 bases). In germline, CDR1 is DFQATT, CDR2 SNEGSKA (reference sequence). This CDR3 is 17 amino acids long. With 0 bases removed from V and 2 bases from J, the gap between germline ends came to 17 bases.

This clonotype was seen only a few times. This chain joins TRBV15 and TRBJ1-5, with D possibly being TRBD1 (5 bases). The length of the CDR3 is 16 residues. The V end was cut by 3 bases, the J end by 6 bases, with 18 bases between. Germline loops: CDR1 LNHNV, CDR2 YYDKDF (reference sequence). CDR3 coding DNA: TGTGCCACCAGCAGGGGGACGGAGCGCCGAGGTCAGCCCCAGCATTTT. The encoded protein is CATSRGTERRGQPQHF.

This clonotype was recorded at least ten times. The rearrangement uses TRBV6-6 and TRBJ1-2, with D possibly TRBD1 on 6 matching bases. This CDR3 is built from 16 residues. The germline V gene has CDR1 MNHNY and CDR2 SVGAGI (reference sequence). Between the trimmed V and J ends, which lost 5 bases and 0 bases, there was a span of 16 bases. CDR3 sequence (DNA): TGTGCCAGCAGTCCTGCTGACAGGCAAGCTAACTATGGCTACACCTTC. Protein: CASSPADRQANYGYTF.

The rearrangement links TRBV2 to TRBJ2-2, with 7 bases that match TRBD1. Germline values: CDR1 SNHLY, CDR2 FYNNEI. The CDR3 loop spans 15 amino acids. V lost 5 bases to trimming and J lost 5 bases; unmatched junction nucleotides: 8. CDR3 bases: TGTGCCAGCAGTAGTGACAGGGAAGAAACCGGGGAGCTGTTTTTT. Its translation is CASSSDREETGELFF. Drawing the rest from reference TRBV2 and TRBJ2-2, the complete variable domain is EPEVTQTPSHQVTQMGQEVILRCVPISNHLYFYWYRQILGQKVEFLVSFYNNEISEKSEIFDDQFSVERPDGSNFTLKIRSTKLEDSAMYFCASSSDREETGELFFGEGSRLTVL.

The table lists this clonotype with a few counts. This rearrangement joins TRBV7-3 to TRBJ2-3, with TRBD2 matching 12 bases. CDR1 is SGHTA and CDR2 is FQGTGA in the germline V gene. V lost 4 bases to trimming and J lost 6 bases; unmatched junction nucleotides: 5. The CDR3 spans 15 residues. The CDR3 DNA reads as TGTGCCAGCAGCTCAGGACTAGCGGGATTCGATACGCAGTATTTT. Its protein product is CASSSGLAGFDTQYF.

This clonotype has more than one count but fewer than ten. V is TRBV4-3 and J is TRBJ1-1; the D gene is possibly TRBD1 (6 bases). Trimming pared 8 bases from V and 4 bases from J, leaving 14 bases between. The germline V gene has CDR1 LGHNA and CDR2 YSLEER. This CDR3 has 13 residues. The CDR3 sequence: CASQGQGITEAFF. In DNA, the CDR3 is TGCGCCAGCCAGGGGCAGGGTATCACTGAAGCTTTCTTT.

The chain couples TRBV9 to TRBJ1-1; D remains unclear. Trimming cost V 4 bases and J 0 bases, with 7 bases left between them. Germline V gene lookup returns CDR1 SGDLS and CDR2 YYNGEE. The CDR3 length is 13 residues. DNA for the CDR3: TGTGCCAGCAGCACGAAGATGAACACTGAAGCTTTCTTT. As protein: CASSTKMNTEAFF.

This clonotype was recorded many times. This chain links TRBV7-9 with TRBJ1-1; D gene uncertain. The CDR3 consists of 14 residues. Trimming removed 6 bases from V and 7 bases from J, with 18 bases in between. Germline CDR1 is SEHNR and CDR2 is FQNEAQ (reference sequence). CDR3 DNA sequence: TGTGCCAGCAGACAAGTTGGGGTAGAGGTTGAAGCTTTCTTT. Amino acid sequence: CASRQVGVEVEAFF.

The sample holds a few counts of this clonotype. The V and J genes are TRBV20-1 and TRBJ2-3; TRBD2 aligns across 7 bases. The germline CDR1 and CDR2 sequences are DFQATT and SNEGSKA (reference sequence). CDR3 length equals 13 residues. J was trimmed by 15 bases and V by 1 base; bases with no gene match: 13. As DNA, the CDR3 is TGCAGTGCTAGAGTAGCTGGGACTATACTAGCCTATTTT. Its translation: CSARVAGTILAYF.

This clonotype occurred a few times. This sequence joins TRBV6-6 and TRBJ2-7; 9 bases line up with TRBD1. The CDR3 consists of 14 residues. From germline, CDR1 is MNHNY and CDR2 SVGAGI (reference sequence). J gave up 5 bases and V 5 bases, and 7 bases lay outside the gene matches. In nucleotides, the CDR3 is TGTGCCAGCAGTCTCGGACAGGGGAGGGACGAGCAGTACTTC. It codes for CASSLGQGRDEQYF.

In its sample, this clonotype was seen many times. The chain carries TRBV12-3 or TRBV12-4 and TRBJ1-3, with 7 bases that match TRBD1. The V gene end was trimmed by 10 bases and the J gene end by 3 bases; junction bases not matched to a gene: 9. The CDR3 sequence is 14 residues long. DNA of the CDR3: TGTGCCACCCTGACAGGGACTGGTGGAAACACCATATATTTT. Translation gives CATLTGTGGNTIYF.

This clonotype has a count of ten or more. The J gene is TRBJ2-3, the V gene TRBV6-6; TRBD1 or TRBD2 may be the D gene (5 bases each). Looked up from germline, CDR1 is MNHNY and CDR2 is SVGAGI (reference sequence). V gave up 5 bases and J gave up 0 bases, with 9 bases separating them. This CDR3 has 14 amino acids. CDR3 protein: CASSRRDSTDTQYF. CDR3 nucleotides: TGTGCCAGCAGTCGCCGGGACAGCACAGATACGCAGTATTTT.

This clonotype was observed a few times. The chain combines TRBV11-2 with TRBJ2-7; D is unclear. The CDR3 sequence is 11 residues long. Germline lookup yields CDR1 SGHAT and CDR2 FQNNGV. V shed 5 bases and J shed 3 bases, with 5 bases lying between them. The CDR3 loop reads CASSHIYEQYF. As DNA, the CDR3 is TGTGCCAGCAGCCACATCTACGAGCAGTACTTC. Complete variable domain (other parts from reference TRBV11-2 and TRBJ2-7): EAGVAQSPRYKIIEKRQSVAFWCNPISGHATLYWYQQILGQGPKLLIQFQNNGVVDDSQLPKDRFSAERLKGVDSTLKIQPAKLEDSAVYLCASSHIYEQYFGPGTRLTVT.

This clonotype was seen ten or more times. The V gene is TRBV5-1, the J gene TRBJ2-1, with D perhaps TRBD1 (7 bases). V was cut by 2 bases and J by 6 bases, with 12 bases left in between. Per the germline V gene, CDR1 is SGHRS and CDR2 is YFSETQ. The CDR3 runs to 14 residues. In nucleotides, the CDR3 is TGCGCCAGCAGCTTTGGCAGGGGGGTCAATGAGCAGTTCTTC. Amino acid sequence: CASSFGRGVNEQFF.

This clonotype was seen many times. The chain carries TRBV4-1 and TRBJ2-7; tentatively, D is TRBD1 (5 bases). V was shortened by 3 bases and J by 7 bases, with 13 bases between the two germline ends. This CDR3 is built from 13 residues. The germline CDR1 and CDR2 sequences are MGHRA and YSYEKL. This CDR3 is CASSQTVGSEQYF. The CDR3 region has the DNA TGCGCCAGCAGCCAGACAGTGGGATCGGAGCAGTACTTC.

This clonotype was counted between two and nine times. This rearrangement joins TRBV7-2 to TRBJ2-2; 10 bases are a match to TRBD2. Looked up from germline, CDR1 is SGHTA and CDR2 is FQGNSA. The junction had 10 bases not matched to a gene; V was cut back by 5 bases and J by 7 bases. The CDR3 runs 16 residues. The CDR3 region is CASSPTSGKNGGELFF. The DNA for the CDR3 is TGTGCCAGCAGCCCTACTAGCGGGAAAAATGGCGGGGAGCTGTTTTTT.

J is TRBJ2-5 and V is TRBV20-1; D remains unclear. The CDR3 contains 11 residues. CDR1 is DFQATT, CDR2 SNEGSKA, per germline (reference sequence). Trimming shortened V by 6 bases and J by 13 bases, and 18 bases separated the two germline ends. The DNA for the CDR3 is TGCAGTGCCAAGGACGGTCTCCGTCGGTACTTC. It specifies CSAKDGLRRYF.